The rows below give T cell receptor beta chains drawn from one sample of a study of cytomegalovirus exposure and HLA in healthy donors. Clones were sequenced by immunoSEQ multiplex PCR, and TCRdb holds only the in-frame ones, with some missing. The sample records some 150,000 clones, 75% to 90% being singletons. The sequenced sample was PBMCs. All receptors come from a woman aged 25 to 39 in good health and CMV-seronegative. Each CDR3 is given with its conserved first and last residue. Each record gives: D gene, clone size, J gene, V gene, CDR3 length, CDR3 protein, CDR3 DNA. D genes are given only for firm matches. A row's size may be missing; if present it is once, few, many or a size class.

-,-,TRBJ2-6,TRBV2,15,CASWQGSSGANVLTF,TGTGCCAGCTGGCAGGGTTCATCTGGGGCCAACGTCCTGACTTTC
-,-,TRBJ2-1,TRBV4-1,15,CASSPRAGIDNEQFF,TGCGCCAGCAGCCCAAGGGCAGGGATTGACAATGAGCAGTTCTTC
-,-,TRBJ2-7,TRBV7-2,13,CASSLGVDWEQYF,TGTGCCAGCAGCTTAGGGGTGGACTGGGAGCAGTACTTC
-,once,TRBJ1-2,TRBV11-2,13,CASSSSANYGYTF,TGTGCCAGCAGCTCGTCAGCTAACTATGGCTACACCTTC
TRBD2,-,TRBJ2-5,TRBV5-4,16,CASSDNGRGAGETQYF,TGTGCCAGCAGCGATAACGGGAGGGGGGCGGGCGAGACCCAGTACTTC
-,few,TRBJ1-3,TRBV5-4,12,CASSDSGNTIYF,TGTGCCAGCAGCGACAGCGGAAACACCATATATTTT
-,few,TRBJ1-1,TRBV6-5,14,CASSYSSGDTEAFF,TGTGCCAGCAGTTACTCCTCCGGGGACACTGAAGCTTTCTTT
TRBD2,-,TRBJ2-3,TRBV7-8,19,CASSPSRPELAGRTDTQYF,TGTGCCAGCAGCCCTAGTCGTCCCGAACTAGCGGGCCGCACAGATACGCAGTATTTT
-,-,TRBJ1-6,TRBV5-4,15,CASSPLQSYNSPLHF,TGTGCCAGCAGTCCACTCCAATCCTATAATTCACCCCTCCACTTT
-,-,TRBJ2-7,TRBV5-1,14,CASSSVTGAYEQYF,TGCGCCAGCAGCTCGGTGACAGGAGCCTACGAGCAGTACTTC
TRBD1,-,TRBJ2-3,TRBV28,16,CASSLGDSPVPDTQYF,TGTGCCAGCAGTTTGGGGGACAGTCCTGTTCCAGATACGCAGTATTTT
TRBD2,few,TRBJ2-1,TRBV4-3,16,CASSQGLAGPRDEQFF,TGCGCCAGCAGCCAAGGGCTAGCGGGGCCCAGGGATGAGCAGTTCTTC
TRBD1,-,TRBJ2-2,TRBV28,14,CASSSRGRGGELFF,TGTGCCAGCAGTTCCAGGGGGCGCGGCGGGGAGCTGTTTTTT
-,once,TRBJ2-7,TRBV27,12,CASSPPSYEQYF,TGTGCCAGCAGTCCCCCTTCCTACGAGCAGTACTTC
-,-,TRBJ2-6,TRBV9,19,CASSVTRTGLYSGANVLTF,TGTGCCAGCAGCGTGACTAGGACAGGCCTTTACTCTGGGGCCAACGTCCTGACTTTC
-,-,TRBJ2-1,TRBV6-5,14,CASSYLGGDNEQFF,TGTGCCAGCAGTTACTTAGGGGGGGACAATGAGCAGTTCTTC
-,-,TRBJ2-7,TRBV18,14,CASSPAVRSYEQYF,TGTGCCAGCTCACCAGCAGTCAGGTCCTACGAGCAGTACTTC
-,-,TRBJ1-1,TRBV29-1,12,CSVVMGGTEAFF,TGCAGCGTTGTCATGGGGGGCACTGAAGCTTTCTTT
-,once,TRBJ2-2,TRBV11-2,11,CASSLARELFF,TGTGCCAGCAGCTTGGCCCGGGAGCTGTTTTTT
TRBD1,-,TRBJ2-1,TRBV9,16,CASSAITGTGHNEQFF,TGTGCCAGCAGCGCCATTACCGGGACAGGGCACAATGAGCAGTTCTTC
-,few,TRBJ1-1,TRBV4-3,12,CASSHFNTEAFF,TGCGCCAGCAGCCACTTTAACACTGAAGCTTTCTTT
-,-,TRBJ1-2,TRBV5-1,13,CASSLAYLGGYTF,TGCGCCAGCAGCTTGGCTTATCTCGGGGGCTACACCTTC
TRBD1,-,TRBJ2-1,TRBV7-6,14,CASSTRQGNNEQFF,TGTGCCAGCAGCACCCGACAGGGAAACAATGAGCAGTTCTTC
-,few,TRBJ1-2,TRBV5-6,12,CASSLRTDGYTF,TGTGCCAGCAGCTTGCGTACAGACGGCTACACCTTC
TRBD1,-,TRBJ1-4,TRBV5-8,18,CASSRGMGQGASREKLFF,TGTGCCAGCAGCCGGGGCATGGGACAGGGAGCATCGAGGGAAAAACTGTTTTTT
TRBD2,-,TRBJ2-1,TRBV7-2,15,CASRLAGGNYNEQFF,TGTGCCAGCAGACTAGCGGGGGGTAACTACAATGAGCAGTTCTTC
-,-,TRBJ1-2,TRBV30,14,CAWIGNGGAYGYTF,TGTGCCTGGATAGGTAACGGGGGGGCGTATGGCTACACCTTC
-,-,TRBJ2-6,TRBV7-3,18,CASSLNPLGRDGANVLTF,TGTGCCAGCAGCTTAAACCCCCTGGGCAGGGATGGGGCCAACGTCCTGACTTTC
TRBD1,-,TRBJ2-3,TRBV5-1,15,CASSWGQGGSDTQYF,TGCGCCAGCAGCTGGGGACAGGGTGGATCAGATACGCAGTATTTT
TRBD1,-,TRBJ2-7,TRBV9,15,CASSPATGVLYEQYF,TGTGCCAGCAGCCCAGCGACAGGGGTCCTGTACGAGCAGTACTTC
TRBD1,few,TRBJ1-5,TRBV27,16,CASSARTGYSNQPQHF,TGTGCCAGCAGTGCAAGGACAGGTTATAGCAATCAGCCCCAGCATTTT
-,-,TRBJ2-7,TRBV10-3,13,CAISLAGTYEQYF,TGTGCCATCAGTCTTGCAGGAACCTACGAGCAGTACTTC
-,few,TRBJ2-7,TRBV4-1,14,CASSQLLFGYEQYF,TGCGCCAGCAGCCAACTCCTATTCGGCTACGAGCAGTACTTC
TRBD1,-,TRBJ2-2,TRBV5-8,15,CASSSGQVDTGELFF,TGTGCCAGCAGTTCGGGACAGGTCGACACCGGGGAGCTGTTTTTT
TRBD2,-,TRBJ2-1,TRBV6-1,14,CASRGLAGVSEQFF,TGTGCCAGCAGGGGACTAGCGGGAGTATCGGAGCAGTTCTTC
-,once,TRBJ1-1,TRBV7-9,16,CASSLDGSRHGTEAFF,TGTGCCAGCAGCTTAGACGGGAGTCGGCACGGCACTGAAGCTTTCTTT
TRBD1,once,TRBJ1-5,TRBV30,14,CAWRGQGVDEPQHF,TGTGCCTGGAGGGGACAGGGGGTGGACGAGCCCCAGCATTTT
-,-,TRBJ1-1,TRBV20-1,11,CSAGPQGRSFF,TGCAGTGCTGGCCCGCAGGGGCGTTCTTTCTTT
-,-,TRBJ2-1,TRBV27,13,CASSLLGVNEQFF,TGTGCCAGCAGTTTATTGGGCGTCAATGAGCAGTTCTTC